The T cell receptor (beta chain) under discussion was sequenced for a study of T cells in localized non-small cell lung cancer. Overall study findings and caveats: Without multi-region sequencing, intratumor heterogeneity could not be excluded.

Germline CDR1 MNHEY, CDR2 SVGAGI. V gave up 2 bases and J gave up 2 bases; unmatched junction bases: 2. The CDR3 length is 14 residues. A remark on this clone: Its specificity is not known.

The assay was immunoSEQ multiplex PCR, and TCRdb's table has in-frame clones only and misses some. The sample has around 35,000 clones; approximately 88% are singletons. The source was peripheral blood, collected before any cancer treatment. This chain connects TRBV6-5 to TRBJ1-2; 7 nucleotides agree with TRBD1. The sequence was obtained from a woman aged 35-75 years with stage I lung adenocarcinoma. CDR3 bases: TGTGCCAGCAGTTACGAGGGACAGAACTATGGCTACACCTTC. Protein product: CASSYEGQNYGYTF.